This TCR beta chain is from a study of CXCR3-negative and CXCR3-positive naive CD8 T cells (dated by TCRdb to between 2019 and 2020). About the study as a whole: In total, some 130 million TRB reads were obtained, or roughly 1.5 +/- 0.3 million reads per library. The diversity and physicochemical repertoire analyses included 11 donors pooled from two independent experiments. Naive subsets from a handful of donors and memory cells from 3 donors were included in the TRBV-TRBJ cluster analysis.

Sequencing used a NextSeq 550. The Human TCR Profiling Kit (MiLaboratory) was used to prepare UMI-labeled 5' RACE TRB cDNA libraries. The full amount of extracted RNA was used for cDNA synthesis, and the full amount of resulting cDNA was used for PCR amplification. Libraries were prepared in parallel with an identical number of PCR cycles. As for the authors' bioinformatics: About 50,000 +/- 10,000 unique UMI-labeled TRB cDNA molecules per library were extracted with MIGEC and MiXCR, with at least two reads per UMI required. Each library averaged roughly 36,000 +/- 9,600 functional in-frame TRB CDR3 nucleotide clonotypes without stop codons. After downsampling to 5000 UMI-labeled TRB molecules per sample, diversity metrics such as normalized Shannon-Wiener and Chao1 were calculated in VDJtools. For the central five CDR3 residues, VDJtools calculated physicochemical properties weighted by clonotype size, namely interaction energy, strength, volume and Kidera factor 4. TCRdb reprocessed the reads, and each CDR3 protein sequence is entered once, without DNA. These V and J calls rely on TCRdb rather than the paper's analysis. The sample table on file contains around 140,000 distinct CDR3 sequences. Of the sample, 0.4% to 0.45% is held by the ten largest clones.

For each CD8+ T cell subset, flow sorting was done in triplicate, and some 300,000 cells per subset went directly into RLT lysis buffer. To keep memory contaminants out, a stringent definition of naive CD8+ T cells was applied: CD45RO-CCR7+CD27+CD95-. Peripheral blood mononuclear cells were isolated from buffy coats using standard density gradient centrifugation. A FACSAria III was used to flow-sort naive CD8+ T cells into CXCR3-negative and CXCR3-positive populations. Total RNA was extracted from sorted cells using an RNeasy Mini Kit. Of note for this clonotype: Its antigen is currently not known.

Looking up the germline V gene (reference sequence) yields CDR1 SEHNR and CDR2 FQNEAQ. Spanning cysteine to phenylalanine, the CDR3 consists of 12 amino acids. No DNA appears here. Paper-wide results and their limitations: Compared with CXCR3-negative naive cells, CXCR3-positive naive cells had TRB CDR3s with higher hydrophobicity (lower Kidera factor 4), lower energy, and higher strength and volume indices. Because surface CD5, which is linked to self-reactivity in mice, was comparable between the naive subsets, TCR interaction strength was also inferred from TRB CDR3 physicochemical properties. Freshly isolated PBMCs were used for most assays because CXCR3 expression partially decreased after cryopreservation. Similar TRBV-TRBJ usage was shown by naive CXCR3-negative and CXCR3-positive cells from the same donor, whereas distinct patterns were shown by memory cells. Both naive subsets had comparably high repertoire diversity, while memory CD8+ T cells had much lower repertoire diversity.

The sample comprised naive CXCR3+ CD8+ T cells from blood. Interpreted using the paper, the cell subset or site label stands for: CD45RO-CCR7+CD27+CD95- naive CD8+ T cells expressing CXCR3 (TNR3+). The sequence was obtained from a human donor in good health. Some clones in this sample may be carry-over from other donors' samples. Rearrangement joined TRBV7-9 to TRBJ2-1; TCRdb's assignment of TRBD1 cannot be checked, as there is no DNA. The CDR3 region has the sequence CASSPRVLEQFF. Reference TRBV7-9 and TRBJ2-1 genes cover what lies past the CDR3, so the full variable domain is DTGVSQNPRHKITKRGQNVTFRCDPISEHNRLYWYRQTLGQGPEFLTYFQNEAQLEKSRLLSDRFSAERPKGSFSTLEIQRTEQGDSAMYLCASSPRVLEQFFGPGTRLTVL.